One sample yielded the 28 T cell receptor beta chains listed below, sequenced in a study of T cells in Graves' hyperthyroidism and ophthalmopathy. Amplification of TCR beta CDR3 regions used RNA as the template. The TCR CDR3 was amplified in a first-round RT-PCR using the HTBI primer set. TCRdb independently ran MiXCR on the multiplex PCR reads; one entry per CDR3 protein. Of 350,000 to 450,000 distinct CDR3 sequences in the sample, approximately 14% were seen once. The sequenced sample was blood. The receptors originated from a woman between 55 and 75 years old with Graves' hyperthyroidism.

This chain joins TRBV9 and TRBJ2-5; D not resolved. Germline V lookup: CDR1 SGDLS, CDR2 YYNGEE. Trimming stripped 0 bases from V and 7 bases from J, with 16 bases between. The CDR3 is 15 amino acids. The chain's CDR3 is CASSVGSGGQRTQYF. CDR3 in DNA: TGTGCCAGCAGCGTAGGTTCGGGCGGTCAGAGGACCCAGTACTTC.

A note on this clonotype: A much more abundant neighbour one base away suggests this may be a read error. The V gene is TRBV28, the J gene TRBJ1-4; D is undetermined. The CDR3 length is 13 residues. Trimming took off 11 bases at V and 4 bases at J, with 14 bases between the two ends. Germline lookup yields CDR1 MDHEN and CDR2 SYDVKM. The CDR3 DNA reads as TGTGCCTGCAATTACGGCAATAATGAAAAACTGTTTTTT. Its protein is CACNYGNNEKLFF.

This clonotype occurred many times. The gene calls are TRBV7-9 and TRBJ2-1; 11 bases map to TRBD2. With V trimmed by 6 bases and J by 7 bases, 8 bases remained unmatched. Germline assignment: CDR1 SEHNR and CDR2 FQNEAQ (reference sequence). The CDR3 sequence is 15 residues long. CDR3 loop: CASRPRLAGLNEQFF. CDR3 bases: TGTGCCAGCAGACCCAGACTAGCGGGACTTAATGAGCAGTTCTTC.

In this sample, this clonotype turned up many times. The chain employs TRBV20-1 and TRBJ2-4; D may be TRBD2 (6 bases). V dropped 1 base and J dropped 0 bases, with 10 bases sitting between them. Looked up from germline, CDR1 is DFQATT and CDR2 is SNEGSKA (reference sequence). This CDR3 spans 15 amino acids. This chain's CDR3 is CSARVKGLAKNIQYF. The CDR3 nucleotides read TGCAGTGCTAGAGTCAAGGGACTAGCCAAAAACATTCAGTACTTC.

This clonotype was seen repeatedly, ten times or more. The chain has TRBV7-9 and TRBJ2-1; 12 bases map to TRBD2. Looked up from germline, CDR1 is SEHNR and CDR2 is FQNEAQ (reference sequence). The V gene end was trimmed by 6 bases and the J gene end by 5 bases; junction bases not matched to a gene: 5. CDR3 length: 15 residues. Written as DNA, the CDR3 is TGTGCCAGCAGTTCAGGACTAGCGGGGAACAATGAGCAGTTCTTC. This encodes CASSSGLAGNNEQFF. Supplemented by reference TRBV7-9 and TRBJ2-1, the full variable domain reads DTGVSQNPRHKITKRGQNVTFRCDPISEHNRLYWYRQTLGQGPEFLTYFQNEAQLEKSRLLSDRFSAERPKGSFSTLEIQRTEQGDSAMYLCASSSGLAGNNEQFFGPGTRLTVL.

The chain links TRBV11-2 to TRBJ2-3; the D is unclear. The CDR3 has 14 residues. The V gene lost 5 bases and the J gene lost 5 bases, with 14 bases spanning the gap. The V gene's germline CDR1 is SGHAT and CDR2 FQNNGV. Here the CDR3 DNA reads TGTGCCAGCAGCATCACTAACTTCGGAGATACGCAGTATTTT. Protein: CASSITNFGDTQYF.

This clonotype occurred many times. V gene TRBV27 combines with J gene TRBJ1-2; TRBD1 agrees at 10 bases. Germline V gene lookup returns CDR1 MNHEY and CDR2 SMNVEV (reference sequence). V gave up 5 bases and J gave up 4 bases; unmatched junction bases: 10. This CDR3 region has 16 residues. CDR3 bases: TGTGCCAGCAGTCGATTAGGGACAGGGGATTTCTATGGCTACACCTTC. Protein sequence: CASSRLGTGDFYGYTF.

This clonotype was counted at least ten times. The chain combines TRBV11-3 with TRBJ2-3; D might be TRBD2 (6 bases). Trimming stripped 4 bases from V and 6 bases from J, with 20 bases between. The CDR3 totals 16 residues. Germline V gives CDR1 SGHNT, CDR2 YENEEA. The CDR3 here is CASSWSVGGLTDTQYF. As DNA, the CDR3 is TGTGCCAGCAGCTGGTCGGTCGGAGGGCTAACGGATACGCAGTATTTT.

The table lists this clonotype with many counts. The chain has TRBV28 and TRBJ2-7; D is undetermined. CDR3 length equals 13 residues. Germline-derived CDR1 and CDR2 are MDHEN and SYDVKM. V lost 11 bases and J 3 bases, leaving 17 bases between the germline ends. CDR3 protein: CALSSGVNYEQYF. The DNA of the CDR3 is TGTGCCCTTTCTTCGGGTGTAAACTACGAGCAGTACTTC.

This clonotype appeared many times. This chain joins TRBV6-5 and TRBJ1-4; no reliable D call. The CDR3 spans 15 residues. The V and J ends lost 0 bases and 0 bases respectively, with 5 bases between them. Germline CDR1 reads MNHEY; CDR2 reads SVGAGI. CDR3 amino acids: CASSYSEATNEKLFF. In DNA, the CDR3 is TGTGCCAGCAGTTACTCAGAAGCAACTAATGAAAAACTGTTTTTT.

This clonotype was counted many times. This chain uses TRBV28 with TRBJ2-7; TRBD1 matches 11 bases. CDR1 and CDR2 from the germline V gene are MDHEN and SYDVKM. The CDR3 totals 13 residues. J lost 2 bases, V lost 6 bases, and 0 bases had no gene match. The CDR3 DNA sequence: TGTGCCAGCAGGGGACAGGGGGCCTACGAGCAGTACTTC. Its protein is CASRGQGAYEQYF.

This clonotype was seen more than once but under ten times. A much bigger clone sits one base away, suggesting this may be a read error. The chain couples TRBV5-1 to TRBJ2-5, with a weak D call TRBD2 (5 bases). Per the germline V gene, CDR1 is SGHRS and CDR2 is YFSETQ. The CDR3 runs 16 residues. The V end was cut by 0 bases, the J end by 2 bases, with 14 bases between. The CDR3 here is CASSLVRRSVQETQYF. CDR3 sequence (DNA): TGCGCCAGCAGCTTGGTACGGAGGAGCGTACAAGAGACCCAGTACTTC.

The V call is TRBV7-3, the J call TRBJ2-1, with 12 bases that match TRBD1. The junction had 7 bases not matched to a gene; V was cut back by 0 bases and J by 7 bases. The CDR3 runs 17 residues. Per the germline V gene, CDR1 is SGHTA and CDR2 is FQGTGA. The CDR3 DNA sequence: TGTGCCAGCAGCTTAACCCCCTGGGGACAGGGGGCAAATGAGCAGTTCTTC. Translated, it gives CASSLTPWGQGANEQFF. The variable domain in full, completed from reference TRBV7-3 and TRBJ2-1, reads GAGVSQTPSNKVTEKGKYVELRCDPISGHTALYWYRQSLGQGPEFLIYFQGTGAADDSGLPNDRFFAVRPEGSVSTLKIQRTERGDSAVYLCASSLTPWGQGANEQFFGPGTRLTVL.

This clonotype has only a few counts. CDR3 coding DNA: TGCAGTGCTAGAGATCGGGCAGGATTATACGAGCAGTACTTC. It encodes CSARDRAGLYEQYF. The chain couples TRBV20-1 to TRBJ2-7, with unresolved D. CDR1 and CDR2 from the germline V gene are DFQATT and SNEGSKA (reference sequence). V was pared by 0 bases and J by 4 bases, with 13 bases between. There are 14 residues in the CDR3.

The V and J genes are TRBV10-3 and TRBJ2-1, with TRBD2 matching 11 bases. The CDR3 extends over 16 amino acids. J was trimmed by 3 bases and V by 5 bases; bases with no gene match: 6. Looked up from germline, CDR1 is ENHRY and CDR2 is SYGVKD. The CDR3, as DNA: TGTGCCATCAGTAGACTAGCGGGAACTCTCTACAATGAGCAGTTCTTC. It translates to CAISRLAGTLYNEQFF.

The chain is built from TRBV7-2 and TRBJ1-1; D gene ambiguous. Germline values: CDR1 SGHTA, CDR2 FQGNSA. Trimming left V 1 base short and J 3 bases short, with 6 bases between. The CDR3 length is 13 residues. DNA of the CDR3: TGTGCCAGCAGCTTAGGCAGATACACTGAAGCTTTCTTT. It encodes CASSLGRYTEAFF.

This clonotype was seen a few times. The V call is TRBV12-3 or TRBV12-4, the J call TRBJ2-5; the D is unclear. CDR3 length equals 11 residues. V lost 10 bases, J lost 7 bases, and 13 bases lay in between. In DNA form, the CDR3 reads TGTGCCACTGGTAGAGGTGGGACCCAGTACTTC. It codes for CATGRGGTQYF.

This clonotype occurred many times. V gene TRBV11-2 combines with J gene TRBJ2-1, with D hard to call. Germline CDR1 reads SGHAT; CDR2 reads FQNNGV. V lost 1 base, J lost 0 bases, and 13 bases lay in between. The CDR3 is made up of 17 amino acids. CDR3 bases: TGTGCCAGCAGCTTAGTTTTAAGTATCAGCTCCTACAATGAGCAGTTCTTC. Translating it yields CASSLVLSISSYNEQFF.

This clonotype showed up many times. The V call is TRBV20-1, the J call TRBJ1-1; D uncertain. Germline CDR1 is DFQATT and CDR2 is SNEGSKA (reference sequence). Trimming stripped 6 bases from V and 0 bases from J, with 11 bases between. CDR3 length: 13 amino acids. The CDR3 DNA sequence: TGCAGTGCCCGGCCGCGGCTGAACACTGAAGCTTTCTTT. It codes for CSARPRLNTEAFF.

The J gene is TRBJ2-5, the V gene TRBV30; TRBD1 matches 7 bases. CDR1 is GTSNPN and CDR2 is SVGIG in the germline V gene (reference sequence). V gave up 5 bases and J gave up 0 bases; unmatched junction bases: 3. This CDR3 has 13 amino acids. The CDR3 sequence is CAWEQGNQETQYF. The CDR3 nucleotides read TGTGCCTGGGAACAGGGGAACCAAGAGACCCAGTACTTC.

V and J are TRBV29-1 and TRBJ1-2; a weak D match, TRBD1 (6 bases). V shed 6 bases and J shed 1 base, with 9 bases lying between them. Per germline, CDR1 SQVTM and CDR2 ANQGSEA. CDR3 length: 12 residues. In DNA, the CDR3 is TGCAGCGTCAGGGGAAATAACTATGGCTACACCTTC. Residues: CSVRGNNYGYTF.

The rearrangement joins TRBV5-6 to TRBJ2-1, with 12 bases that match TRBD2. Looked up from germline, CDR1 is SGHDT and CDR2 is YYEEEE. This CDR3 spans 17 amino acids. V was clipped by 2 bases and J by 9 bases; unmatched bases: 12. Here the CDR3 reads CASSFGTLAGGDREQFF. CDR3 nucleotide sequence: TGTGCCAGCAGCTTCGGGACCCTAGCGGGGGGGGACCGTGAGCAGTTCTTC.

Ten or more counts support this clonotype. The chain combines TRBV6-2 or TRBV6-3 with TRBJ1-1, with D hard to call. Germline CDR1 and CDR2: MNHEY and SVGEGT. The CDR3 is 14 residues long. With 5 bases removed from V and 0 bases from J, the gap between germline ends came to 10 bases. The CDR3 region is CASSRSSMNTEAFF. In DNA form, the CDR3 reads TGTGCCAGCAGTAGGAGTTCCATGAACACTGAAGCTTTCTTT.

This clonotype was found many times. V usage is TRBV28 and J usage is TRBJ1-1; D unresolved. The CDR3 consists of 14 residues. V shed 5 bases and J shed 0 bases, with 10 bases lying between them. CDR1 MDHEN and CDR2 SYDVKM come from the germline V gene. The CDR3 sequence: CASSPPTLNTEAFF. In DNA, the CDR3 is TGTGCCAGCAGTCCCCCGACACTGAACACTGAAGCTTTCTTT.

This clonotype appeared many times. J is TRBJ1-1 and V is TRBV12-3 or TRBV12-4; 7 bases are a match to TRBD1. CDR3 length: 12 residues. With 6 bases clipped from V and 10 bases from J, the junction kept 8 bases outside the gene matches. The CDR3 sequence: CASSRQGSGAFF. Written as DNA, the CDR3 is TGTGCCAGCAGCCGACAGGGAAGCGGAGCTTTCTTT.

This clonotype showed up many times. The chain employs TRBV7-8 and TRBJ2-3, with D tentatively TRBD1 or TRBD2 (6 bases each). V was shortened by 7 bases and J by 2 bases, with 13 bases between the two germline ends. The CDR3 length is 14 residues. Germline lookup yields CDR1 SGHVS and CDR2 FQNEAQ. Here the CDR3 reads CASIRGRDTDTQYF. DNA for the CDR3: TGTGCCAGCATTCGGGGGCGGGACACAGATACGCAGTATTTT.

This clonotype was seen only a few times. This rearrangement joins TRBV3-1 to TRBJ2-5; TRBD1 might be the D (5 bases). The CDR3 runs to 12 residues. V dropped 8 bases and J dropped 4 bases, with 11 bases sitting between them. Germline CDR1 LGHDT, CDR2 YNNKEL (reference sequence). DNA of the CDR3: TGTGCCAGCGGGGAAGGGGCAGAGACCCAGTACTTC. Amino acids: CASGEGAETQYF.

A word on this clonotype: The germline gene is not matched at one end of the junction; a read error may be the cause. The CDR3 DNA sequence: TGCAGCGTTGATGCTGGACTAAGCTACAATGAGCAGCTCTTC. Protein: CSVDAGLSYNEQLF. J is TRBJ2-1 and V is TRBV29-1; possible D gene TRBD2, 6 bases. Germline values: CDR1 SQVTM, CDR2 ANQGSEA. CDR3 length equals 14 residues.